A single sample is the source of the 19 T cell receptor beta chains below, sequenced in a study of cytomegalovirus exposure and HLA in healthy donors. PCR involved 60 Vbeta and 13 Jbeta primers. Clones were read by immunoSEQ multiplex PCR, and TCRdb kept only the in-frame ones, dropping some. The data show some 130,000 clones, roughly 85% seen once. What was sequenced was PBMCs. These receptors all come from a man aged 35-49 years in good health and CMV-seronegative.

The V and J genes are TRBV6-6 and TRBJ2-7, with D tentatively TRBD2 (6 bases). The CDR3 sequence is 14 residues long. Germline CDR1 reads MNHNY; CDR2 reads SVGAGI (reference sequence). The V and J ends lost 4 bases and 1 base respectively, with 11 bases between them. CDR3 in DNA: TGTGCCAGCAGTTCCTGGGACTTGTCCTACGAGCAGTACTTC. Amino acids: CASSSWDLSYEQYF.

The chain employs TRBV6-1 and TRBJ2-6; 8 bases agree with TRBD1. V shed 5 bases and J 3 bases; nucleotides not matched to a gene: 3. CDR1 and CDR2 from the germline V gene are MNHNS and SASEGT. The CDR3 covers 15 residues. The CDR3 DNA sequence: TGTGCCAGCAGTTCGACAGGGGTTGGGGCCAACGTCCTGACTTTC. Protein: CASSSTGVGANVLTF.

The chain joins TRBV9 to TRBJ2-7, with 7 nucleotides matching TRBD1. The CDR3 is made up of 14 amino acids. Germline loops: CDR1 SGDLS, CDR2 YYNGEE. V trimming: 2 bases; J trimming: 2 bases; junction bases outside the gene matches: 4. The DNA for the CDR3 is TGTGCCAGCAGCGTCGGGACAGCACCCTACGAGCAGTACTTC. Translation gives CASSVGTAPYEQYF. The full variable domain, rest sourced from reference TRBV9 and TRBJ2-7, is DSGVTQTPKHLITATGQRVTLRCSPRSGDLSVYWYQQSLDQGLQFLIQYYNGEERAKGNILERFSAQQFPDLHSELNLSSLELGDSALYFCASSVGTAPYEQYFGPGTRLTVT.

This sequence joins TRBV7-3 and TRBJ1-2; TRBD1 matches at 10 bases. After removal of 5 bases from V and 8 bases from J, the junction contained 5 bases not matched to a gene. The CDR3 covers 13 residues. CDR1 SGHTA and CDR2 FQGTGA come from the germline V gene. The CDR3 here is CASSTGTGAGYTF. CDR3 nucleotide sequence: TGTGCCAGCAGCACCGGGACAGGGGCGGGCTACACCTTC.

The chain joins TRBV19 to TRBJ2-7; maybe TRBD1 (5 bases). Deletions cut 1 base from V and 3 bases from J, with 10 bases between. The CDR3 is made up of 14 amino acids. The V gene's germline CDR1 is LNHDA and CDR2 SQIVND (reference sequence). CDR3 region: CASSIGGALYEQYF. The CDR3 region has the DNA TGTGCCAGTAGTATAGGGGGCGCTCTCTACGAGCAGTACTTC.

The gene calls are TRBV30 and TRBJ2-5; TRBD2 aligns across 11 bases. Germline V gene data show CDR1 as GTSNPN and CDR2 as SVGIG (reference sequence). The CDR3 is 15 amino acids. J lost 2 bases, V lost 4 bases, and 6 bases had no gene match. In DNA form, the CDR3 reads TGTGCCTGGATTGGACTAGCGGGCTTACAAGAGACCCAGTACTTC. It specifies CAWIGLAGLQETQYF.

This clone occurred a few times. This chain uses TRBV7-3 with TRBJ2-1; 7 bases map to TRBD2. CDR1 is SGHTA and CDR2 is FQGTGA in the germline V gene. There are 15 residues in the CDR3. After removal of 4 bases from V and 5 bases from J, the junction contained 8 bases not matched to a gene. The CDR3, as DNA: TGTGCCAGCAGCTCTCAACCGGGACTACACAATGAGCAGTTCTTC. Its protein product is CASSSQPGLHNEQFF.

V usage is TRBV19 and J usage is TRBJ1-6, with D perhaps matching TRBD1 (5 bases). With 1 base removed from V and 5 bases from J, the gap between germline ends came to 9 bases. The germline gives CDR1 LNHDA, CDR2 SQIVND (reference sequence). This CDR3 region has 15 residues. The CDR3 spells CASSIGQSNNSPLHF. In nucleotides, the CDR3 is TGTGCCAGTAGTATAGGACAGTCGAATAATTCACCCCTCCACTTT.

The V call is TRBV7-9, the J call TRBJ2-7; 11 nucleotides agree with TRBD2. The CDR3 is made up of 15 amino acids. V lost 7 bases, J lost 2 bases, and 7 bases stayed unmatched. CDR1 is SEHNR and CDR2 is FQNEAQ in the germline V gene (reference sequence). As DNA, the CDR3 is TGTGCCAGCACCACCGGGACTAGCGGCCCCTACGAGCAGTACTTC. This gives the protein CASTTGTSGPYEQYF.

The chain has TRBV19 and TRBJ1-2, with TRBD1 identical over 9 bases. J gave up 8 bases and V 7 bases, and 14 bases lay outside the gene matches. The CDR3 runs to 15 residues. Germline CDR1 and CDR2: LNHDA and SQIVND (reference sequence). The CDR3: CASIPGQGSPRGYTF. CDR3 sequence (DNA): TGTGCCAGTATCCCGGGACAGGGATCCCCTCGGGGCTACACCTTC.

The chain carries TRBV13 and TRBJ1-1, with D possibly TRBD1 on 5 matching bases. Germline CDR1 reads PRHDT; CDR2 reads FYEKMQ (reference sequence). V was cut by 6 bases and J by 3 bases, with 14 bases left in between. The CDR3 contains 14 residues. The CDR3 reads CASRQRGPYTEAFF. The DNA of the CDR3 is TGTGCCAGCAGGCAGCGGGGCCCCTACACTGAAGCTTTCTTT.

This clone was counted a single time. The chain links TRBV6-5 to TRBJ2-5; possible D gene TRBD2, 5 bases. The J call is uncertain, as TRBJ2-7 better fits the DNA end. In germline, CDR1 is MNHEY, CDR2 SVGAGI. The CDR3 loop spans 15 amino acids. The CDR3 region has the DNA TGTGCCAGCAGTTACTCCGGGATGGTGGAATACGAGCAGTACTTC. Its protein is CASSYSGMVEYEQYF.

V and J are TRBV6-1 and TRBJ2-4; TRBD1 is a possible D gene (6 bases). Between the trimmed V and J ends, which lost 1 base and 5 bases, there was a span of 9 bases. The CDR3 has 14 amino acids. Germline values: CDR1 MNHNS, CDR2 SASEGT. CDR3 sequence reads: CASSEDWTENIQYF. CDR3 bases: TGTGCCAGCAGTGAAGATTGGACAGAAAACATTCAGTACTTC.

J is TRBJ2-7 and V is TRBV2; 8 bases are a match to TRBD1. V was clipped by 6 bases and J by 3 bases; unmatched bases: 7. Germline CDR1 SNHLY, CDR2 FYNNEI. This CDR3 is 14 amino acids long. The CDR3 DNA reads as TGTGCCAGCAGCCCCCCGGGACAGGACTACGAGCAGTACTTC. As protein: CASSPPGQDYEQYF.

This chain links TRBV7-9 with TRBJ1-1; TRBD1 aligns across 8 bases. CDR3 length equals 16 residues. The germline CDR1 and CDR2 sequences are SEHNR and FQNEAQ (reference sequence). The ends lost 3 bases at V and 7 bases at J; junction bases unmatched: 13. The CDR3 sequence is CASSFPTTGADLEAFF. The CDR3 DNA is TGTGCCAGCAGCTTTCCAACGACAGGGGCGGATCTTGAAGCTTTCTTT.

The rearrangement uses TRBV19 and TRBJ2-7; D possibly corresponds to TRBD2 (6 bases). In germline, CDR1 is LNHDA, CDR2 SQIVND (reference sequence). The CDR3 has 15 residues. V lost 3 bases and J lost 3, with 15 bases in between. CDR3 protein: CASSMLGGGFYEQYF. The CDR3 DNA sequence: TGTGCCAGTAGTATGTTGGGGGGAGGTTTCTACGAGCAGTACTTC.

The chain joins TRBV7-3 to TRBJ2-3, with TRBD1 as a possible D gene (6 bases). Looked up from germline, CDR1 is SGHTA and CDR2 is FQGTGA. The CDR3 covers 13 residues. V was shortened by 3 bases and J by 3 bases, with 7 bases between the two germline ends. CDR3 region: CASSFTGTDTQYF. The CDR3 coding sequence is TGTGCCAGCAGCTTCACAGGGACAGATACGCAGTATTTT.

The CDR3, as DNA: TGTGCCAGCAGCTTAGATTGGGAGGCGTCCGAGCAGTACTTC. Its translation: CASSLDWEASEQYF. The chain links TRBV11-2 to TRBJ2-7, with a possible D match to TRBD2 (6 bases). The CDR3 is made up of 14 amino acids. V shed 0 bases and J shed 6 bases, with 12 bases lying between them. Germline V CDR1 and CDR2: SGHAT, FQNNGV.

The CDR3 region has the DNA TGCGCCAGCAGCCAAGACCAGTCGGGACTAGCGCCCTACAATGAGCAGTTCTTC. The encoded protein is CASSQDQSGLAPYNEQFF. The rearrangement links TRBV4-3 to TRBJ2-1; TRBD2 aligns across 10 bases. The junction had 7 bases not matched to a gene; V was cut back by 0 bases and J by 2 bases. Per the germline V gene, CDR1 is LGHNA and CDR2 is YSLEER. There are 18 residues in the CDR3.